This T cell receptor (beta chain) was documented in a study of cytomegalovirus exposure and HLA in healthy donors. This clone was found once. The PCR was carried out with 60 Vbeta primers and 13 Jbeta primers. The protocol was immunoSEQ multiplex PCR, while the TCRdb copy is restricted to in-frame clones and leaves out a portion. The sample records roughly 150,000 clones, around three quarters being singletons. This CDR3 region has 14 residues. The germline CDR1 and CDR2 sequences are SGHVS and FQNEAQ. The material sequenced was PBMCs. The receptor comes from a male donor in good health and CMV-seronegative. J is TRBJ2-5 and V is TRBV7-8; 11 bases fit TRBD2. The CDR3 region is CASVAGGPGETQYF. For the CDR3, the DNA is TGTGCTTCGGTAGCGGGAGGGCCGGGTGAGACCCAGTACTTC.